This passage covers 30 T cell receptor beta chains from one sample sequenced in a study of tumor-infiltrating lymphocytes in primary liver carcinoma (dated by TCRdb to 2016 to 2017). Without any cell sorting, total RNA and DNA were co-extracted from approximately 22-30 mg of bulk tissue using the AllPrep DNA/RNA mini kit. Instrument used: Illumina HiSeq 2500. Starting from about 550 ng total RNA, TCRbeta-specific cDNA was produced by reverse transcription with a constant-region primer and ProtoScript II reverse transcriptase. Three nested multiplex PCR rounds, following a slightly modified ARM-PCR procedure, were used to build the TCRbeta libraries. Multiplex TRBV1-TRBV30 forward primers and a Cbeta reverse primer were used in the first two PCR rounds, each of which was run for around 9 cycles. Using fastp at Q25 and MiXCR, TCRdb reprocessed the public reads and kept productive beta chains. Rows with a matching CDR3 protein are joined into one entry that keeps the most common DNA and genes. The sample includes roughly 49,000 distinct CDR3 sequences, with about two thirds observed a single time. The ten largest account for less than 30% of the sample.

Sequencing was carried out using liver tumor tissue from sampling region 5. The cell subset or site label on this specimen signifies: tumor region T5, tumor centre. These receptors were taken from a man between 35 and 55 years old with primary liver carcinoma and hepatitis B virus infection.

This clonotype was found a few times. One end of the junction varies from germline; a read error may be responsible. The genes are TRBV7-2 and TRBJ1-2; possible D gene TRBD1, 5 bases. Germline values: CDR1 SGHTA, CDR2 FQGNSA. The CDR3 length is 14 residues. DNA for the CDR3: TGTGCCAGCAGCTTAGCAAGTGGGGCTGATGGCTGCACCTTC. Translating gives CASSLASGADGCTF.

The V gene is TRBV2, the J gene TRBJ1-2; 8 nucleotides match TRBD1. The CDR3 contains 14 residues. Germline V gene data show CDR1 as SNHLY and CDR2 as FYNNEI. Trimming removed 9 bases from V and 3 bases from J; junction bases left unmatched: 9. CDR3 protein: CARRQGTQYYGYTF. The CDR3 DNA follows: TGTGCCAGGCGACAGGGGACACAATACTATGGCTACACCTTC.

J is TRBJ2-3 and V is TRBV4-1; D gene uncertain. Deletions cut 4 bases from V and 1 base from J, with 12 bases between. Looked up from germline, CDR1 is MGHRA and CDR2 is YSYEKL. CDR3 length: 15 residues. CDR3 residues: CASSREPNGTDTQYF. Written as DNA, the CDR3 is TGCGCCAGCAGCCGAGAGCCTAATGGCACAGATACGCAGTATTTT.

A word on this clonotype: The CDR3 does not end in the conserved phenylalanine or tryptophan, so this is likely a read error. V is TRBV11-2 and J is TRBJ2-1; D not resolved. CDR1 and CDR2 from the germline V gene are SGHAT and FQNNGV. V gave up 2 bases and J gave up 8 bases, with 10 bases separating them. The CDR3 is 13 amino acids. This chain's CDR3 is CASSLNGAHEQFP. DNA of the CDR3: TGTGCCAGCAGCTTAAATGGTGCCCATGAGCAGTTCCCC.

Regarding this clonotype: A much bigger clone sits one base away, suggesting this may be a read error. This rearrangement joins TRBV28 to TRBJ2-2; no definite D call. Germline V gene sequence: CDR1 MDHEN, CDR2 SYDVKM. This CDR3 is built from 14 residues. The CDR3 spells CTSSLRGNTGELFF. The CDR3 nucleotides read TGTACCAGCAGTTTACGTGGGAACACCGGGGAGCTGTTTTTT.

A word on this clonotype: An end of the junction does not agree with germline; a read error may underlie this. The chain links TRBV12-3 or TRBV12-4 to TRBJ1-4, with D perhaps TRBD1 (5 bases). CDR3 length equals 15 residues. The CDR3, as DNA: TGTGCCAGCAGTTTGAGAGGGGTCGACCCCGAAAAACTGTTATTT. It is translated as CASSLRGVDPEKLLF.

A remark on this clonotype: A read error may be the cause here, since a much bigger clone is one base away. Written as DNA, the CDR3 is TGTGGCAGCAGCTGGGACTTTTCCTACGAGCAGTACTTC. Translated: CGSSWDFSYEQYF. This chain uses TRBV7-9 with TRBJ2-7, with D perhaps TRBD2 (6 bases). Germline V gives CDR1 SEHNR, CDR2 FQNEAQ (reference sequence). CDR3 size: 13 residues.

On this clonotype: This may come from a read error, since a much larger clone is one base off. The chain joins TRBV7-9 to TRBJ2-1, with a weak D call TRBD1 (5 bases). From germline, CDR1 is SEHNR and CDR2 FQNEAQ (reference sequence). This CDR3 contains 11 residues. Here the CDR3 DNA reads TGTGCCAGCGGCTTACAGGATGAGCAGTTCTTC. This encodes CASGLQDEQFF. The whole variable domain, filled in from reference TRBV7-9 and TRBJ2-1, reads DTGVSQNPRHKITKRGQNVTFRCDPISEHNRLYWYRQTLGQGPEFLTYFQNEAQLEKSRLLSDRFSAERPKGSFSTLEIQRTEQGDSAMYLCASGLQDEQFFGPGTRLTVL.

There are a few counts of this clonotype. Germline is not matched at one junction end, which may reflect a read error. The chain links TRBV29-1 to TRBJ1-2; D unclear. There are 12 residues in the CDR3. Germline assignment: CDR1 SQVTM and CDR2 ANQGSEA. CDR3 residues: CNVEHEGYDYTF. CDR3 bases: TGCAACGTTGAACACGAGGGCTATGACTACACCTTC.

The rearrangement joins TRBV5-4 to TRBJ2-5; D is unclear. Trimming took 8 bases from V and 5 from J, leaving 19 bases between them. Germline V gene data show CDR1 as SGHNT and CDR2 as YYREEE (reference sequence). There are 14 residues in the CDR3. The CDR3 protein is CASNLSVSLETQYF. The DNA for the CDR3 is TGTGCCAGTAACTTGAGTGTCAGTTTGGAGACCCAGTACTTC.

This clonotype occurred once. The junction and the germline gene differ at one end; a read error may be behind it. The genes are TRBV11-2 and TRBJ2-7, with no clear D. Per germline, CDR1 SGHAT and CDR2 FQNNGV. There are 14 residues in the CDR3. The CDR3 loop is CASSSTDIAYQQYF. For the CDR3, the DNA is TGTGCCAGCAGCTCAACTGACATTGCCTACCAGCAGTACTTC.

The chain couples TRBV7-9 to TRBJ1-5; the D call may be TRBD1 or TRBD2 (5 bases each). Judging by the DNA end, TRBJ2-3 fits better; the J call may be wrong. The CDR3 spans 17 residues. The germline V gene has CDR1 SEHNR and CDR2 FQNEAQ (reference sequence). CDR3 coding DNA: TGTGCCAGCAGCTTAGCGGAAGGGACGGCTTTCAATCAGCCCCAGTATTTT. It yields the protein CASSLAEGTAFNQPQYF.

Notes on this clonotype: Likely a read error: the CDR3 ends without its conserved phenylalanine or tryptophan. This chain links TRBV5-6 with TRBJ1-6, with a possible D match to TRBD1 (6 bases). This CDR3 region has 14 residues. Germline loops: CDR1 SGHDT, CDR2 YYEEEE. CDR3 coding DNA: TGTACCAGCAGCATCACCGGGACACCTTCACCCCTCCACTCT. Translation: CTSSITGTPSPLHS.

J is TRBJ1-4 and V is TRBV5-1; D is uncertain. The germline CDR1 and CDR2 sequences are SGHRS and YFSETQ. Between the trimmed V and J ends, which lost 4 bases and 4 bases, there was a span of 14 bases. CDR3 length equals 15 residues. DNA for the CDR3: TGCGCCAGCAGCCCGGCGAGTGCAAATAATGAAAAACTGTTTTTT. Amino acid sequence: CASSPASANNEKLFF. Complete variable domain (other parts from reference TRBV5-1 and TRBJ1-4): KAGVTQTPRYLIKTRGQQVTLSCSPISGHRSVSWYQQTPGQGLQFLFEYFSETQRNKGNFPGRFSGRQFSNSRSEMNVSTLELGDSALYLCASSPASANNEKLFFGSGTQLSVL.

This clonotype was observed a single time. The junction departs from germline at one end; a sequencing error may be responsible. V is TRBV11-2 and J is TRBJ2-2; D is possibly TRBD2 (5 bases). Germline V gene sequence: CDR1 SGHAT, CDR2 FQNNGV. The CDR3 has 15 amino acids. In DNA, the CDR3 is TGTGCCAGCAGCTTAGTAGGACGGGGTACCGTGGAGCTGTTTTTT. Its translation: CASSLVGRGTVELFF. The full variable domain, its missing parts supplied by reference TRBV11-2 and TRBJ2-2, is EAGVAQSPRYKIIEKRQSVAFWCNPISGHATLYWYQQILGQGPKLLIQFQNNGVVDDSQLPKDRFSAERLKGVDSTLKIQPAKLEDSAVYLCASSLVGRGTVELFFGEGSRLTVL.

For this clonotype: A read error may account for a junction end that differs from germline. The chain has TRBV6-1 and TRBJ2-7, with 9 bases that match TRBD1. CDR3 length: 16 amino acids. Germline CDR1 and CDR2: MNHNS and SASEGT. CDR3 DNA: TGTGTCAGCATCATTTCCGGGACAGGGAGGTACTACGAGCAGTACTTC. The encoded protein is CVSIISGTGRYYEQYF.

This clonotype has a handful of counts. The conserved closing phenylalanine or tryptophan is absent in this CDR3, likely reflecting a read error. This sequence joins TRBV11-2 and TRBJ2-7; a possible D gene is TRBD2 (6 bases). Germline CDR1 reads SGHAT; CDR2 reads FQNNGV. The CDR3 length is 15 residues. CDR3 residues: CASSSTRGRRYEQYL. In DNA form, the CDR3 reads TGTGCCAGTAGCTCAACCCGGGGGAGAAGATACGAACAGTACCTC.

There are many counts of this clonotype. The rearrangement uses TRBV7-9 and TRBJ2-7; 9 nucleotides match TRBD2. CDR3 length: 13 amino acids. V shed 5 bases, J shed 9 bases, and the junction held 8 bases outside the gene matches. From germline, CDR1 is SEHNR and CDR2 FQNEAQ (reference sequence). CDR3 DNA: TGTGCCAGCAGCATGGGGACTAGCTCAGGGCAGTACTTC. Amino acids: CASSMGTSSGQYF. The full variable domain, its missing parts supplied by reference TRBV7-9 and TRBJ2-7, is DTGVSQNPRHKITKRGQNVTFRCDPISEHNRLYWYRQTLGQGPEFLTYFQNEAQLEKSRLLSDRFSAERPKGSFSTLEIQRTEQGDSAMYLCASSMGTSSGQYFGPGTRLTVT.

The V call is TRBV10-3, the J call TRBJ2-7, with a tentative D call TRBD1 (6 bases). CDR3 length equals 14 residues. Per the germline V gene, CDR1 is ENHRY and CDR2 is SYGVKD. V was shortened by 7 bases and J by 5 bases, with 18 bases between the two germline ends. In DNA form, the CDR3 reads TGTGCCATCAATGACAGGCAGGGGAAGCACGAGCAGTACGTC. Protein sequence: CAINDRQGKHEQYV.

Worth noting for this clonotype: A read error is possible here, since a much larger clone lies one base away. The rearrangement uses TRBV5-1 and TRBJ2-1; tentative D call: TRBD1 (6 bases). This CDR3 spans 15 amino acids. In germline, CDR1 is SGHRS, CDR2 YFSETQ. V was cut by 0 bases and J by 7 bases, with 14 bases left in between. CDR3 sequence: CASSLGHRVENEQFF. The DNA for the CDR3 is TGCGCCAGCAGCTTGGGGCACAGGGTCGAGAATGAGCAGTTCTTC.

This clonotype appeared a few times. The V gene is TRBV19, the J gene TRBJ2-4; D unresolved. The CDR3 is 15 amino acids. V shed 3 bases and J shed 2 bases, with 11 bases lying between them. CDR1 LNHDA and CDR2 SQIVND come from the germline V gene (reference sequence). This CDR3 is CASSIYRGPKNIQYF. As DNA, the CDR3 is TGTGCCAGTAGTATCTACAGAGGACCCAAAAACATTCAGTACTTC.

As regards this clonotype: No conserved phenylalanine or tryptophan is present at the end of the CDR3, so a read error is the likely explanation. This chain links TRBV6-5 with TRBJ1-6; 8 bases map to TRBD1. The germline CDR1 and CDR2 sequences are MNHEY and SVGAGI. The CDR3 spans 15 residues. The CDR3: CTSSYTTGEDSPLHY. In DNA form, the CDR3 reads TGTACCAGCAGTTACACGACAGGGGAGGATTCACCCCTCCACTAT.

The rearrangement uses TRBV7-9 and TRBJ2-7; TRBD2 agrees at 7 bases. Germline loops: CDR1 SEHNR, CDR2 FQNEAQ (reference sequence). CDR3 length: 14 amino acids. The J segment lost 5 bases and the V segment lost 2 bases, leaving 6 bases of the junction unmatched. CDR3 sequence (DNA): TGTGCCAGCAGCTTATGGGACTATTCCCACGAGCAGTACTTC. Translating it yields CASSLWDYSHEQYF.

V and J are TRBV19 and TRBJ2-4, with TRBD2 as a possible D gene (6 bases). Between the trimmed V and J ends, which lost 7 bases and 1 base, there was a span of 26 bases. Germline V gives CDR1 LNHDA, CDR2 SQIVND (reference sequence). The CDR3 loop spans 19 amino acids. CDR3 loop: CASTNSWRSGDGAKNIQYF. The DNA of the CDR3 is TGTGCCAGTACCAATTCCTGGCGGTCGGGGGATGGGGCCAAAAACATTCAGTACTTC.

On this clonotype: A read error may account for a junction end that differs from germline. The chain combines TRBV6-5 with TRBJ2-6; the D is unclear. CDR1 is MNHEY, CDR2 SVGAGI, per germline. This CDR3 has 18 residues. This CDR3 is CASSLWVGMKAGVNVLTF. The CDR3, as DNA: TGTGCCAGCAGTCTTTGGGTAGGGATGAAAGCTGGGGTCAACGTCCTGACTTTC.

In the case of this clonotype: This may stem from a read error, because a much larger clone lies one nucleotide away. The V gene is TRBV30, the J gene TRBJ2-5, with D maybe TRBD1 (6 bases). Germline V CDR1 and CDR2: GTSNPN, SVGIG (reference sequence). The CDR3 length is 15 residues. CDR3 in DNA: TGTGCCCGGAGCGCTCTACCTGGGGGCGCAGAGACCCAGTACTTC. Protein product: CARSALPGGAETQYF.

V and J are TRBV11-2 and TRBJ2-3; TRBD1 is a possible D gene (5 bases). The V end was cut by 2 bases, the J end by 14 bases, with 14 bases between. The CDR3 has 12 amino acids. Germline CDR1 is SGHAT and CDR2 is FQNNGV. CDR3 in amino acids: CASSLMTDALYF. In DNA, the CDR3 is TGTGCCAGCAGCTTAATGACAGATGCGCTGTATTTT.

Note on this clonotype: No conserved phenylalanine or tryptophan ends this CDR3, so it is likely a read error. V usage is TRBV30 and J usage is TRBJ2-7; D might be TRBD2 (5 bases). The CDR3 has 11 residues. Germline-derived CDR1 and CDR2 are GTSNPN and SVGIG (reference sequence). The CDR3 protein is CAWSPSYEQYY. The CDR3 DNA is TGTGCCTGGAGTCCTAGCTACGAACAGTACTAC.

V and J are TRBV5-6 and TRBJ2-5, with 7 bases lining up with TRBD2. Germline-derived CDR1 and CDR2 are SGHDT and YYEEEE. The CDR3 contains 14 residues. Losses at the gene ends were 2 bases for V and 7 bases for J; bases not matched to a gene: 8. CDR3: CASSFFGGGGTQYF. The CDR3 nucleotides read TGTGCCAGCAGCTTCTTCGGCGGGGGAGGGACCCAGTACTTC. Together with reference TRBV5-6 and TRBJ2-5, the CDR3 gives the full variable domain: DAGVTQSPTHLIKTRGQQVTLRCSPKSGHDTVSWYQQALGQGPQFIFQYYEEEERQRGNFPDRFSGHQFPNYSSELNVNALLLGDSALYLCASSFFGGGGTQYFGPGTRLLVL.

Comments on this clonotype: A much larger clone lies one base from this, so it may be a read error. The CDR3 region is CTWSLIYGLVNEKLFF. DNA for the CDR3: TGTACCTGGAGTCTAATCTACGGACTGGTTAATGAAAAACTGTTTTTT. The chain carries TRBV30 and TRBJ1-4; D is undetermined. The CDR3 has 16 residues. CDR1 and CDR2 from the germline V gene are GTSNPN and SVGIG (reference sequence).